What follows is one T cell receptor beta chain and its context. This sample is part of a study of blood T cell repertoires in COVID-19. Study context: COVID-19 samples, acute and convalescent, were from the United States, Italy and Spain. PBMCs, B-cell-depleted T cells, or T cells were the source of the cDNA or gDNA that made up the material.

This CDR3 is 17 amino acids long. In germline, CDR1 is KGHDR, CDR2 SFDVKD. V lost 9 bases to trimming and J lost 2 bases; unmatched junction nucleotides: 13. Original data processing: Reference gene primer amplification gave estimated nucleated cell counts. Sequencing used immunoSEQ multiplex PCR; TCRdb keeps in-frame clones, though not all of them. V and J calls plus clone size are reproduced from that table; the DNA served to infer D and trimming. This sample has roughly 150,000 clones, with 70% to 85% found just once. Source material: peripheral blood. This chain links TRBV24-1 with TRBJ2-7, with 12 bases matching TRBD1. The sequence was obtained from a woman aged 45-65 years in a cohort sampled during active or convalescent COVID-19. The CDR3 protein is CATDLTPGQGAPYEQYF. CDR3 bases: TGTGCCACCGACCTTACACCGGGACAGGGGGCCCCCTACGAGCAGTACTTC.